Reported below is one T cell receptor beta chain. Its antigen target is currently unknown. Base qualities are missing; no much larger clone stands one base away. Library generation was performed with the immunoSEQ multiplex PCR assay. DNA from the cultured and isolated CD4+ T cells underwent TCR beta CDR3 sequencing. On the study's bioinformatics: The analysis removed non-productive TCR sequences, trimmed reads to the CDR3 region, and retained only CDR3s that were 7 or more amino acids long. Antigen-specific clonotypes were identified with the MANAFEST web app by comparing expansion in peptide wells against reference cultures. To be called positive, a clone needed expansion at FDR<0.05 compared with the reference and with all other wells, an odds ratio greater than 5, and a frequency greater than 0.1% in two replicate wells. Cross-reactive clonotypes were defined as significantly expanded in SARS-CoV-2 spike wells and in at least one common cold coronavirus spike condition. Levenshtein distance calculated with the stringdist R package was used to assess CDR3 similarity, and unrooted trees were constructed with ape in R 3.6.1. As stored in TCRdb, this immuneACCESS dataset retains in-frame rearrangements with V and J assigned. A fraction of the clones does not appear; measured against another copy, unresolved V genes explain less than half of the discrepancy, and the remainder lacks a known reason. The V and J calls and clone size come from that table; D and trimming were worked out from the DNA. Recorded for this sample are about 37,000 clones; 66% of them occurred a single time. About 16% of the sample comes from the top ten.

This sample is part of a study of vaccination effects on CD4 cells after COVID-19 (dated by TCRdb to between 2021 and 2022). Some background on the complete study: Each participant got two doses of an mRNA SARS-CoV-2 vaccine, either BNT162b2 or mRNA-1273. A total of around eleven COVID-19 convalescent patients and several SARS-CoV-2-naive healthy vaccine recipients were included in the full study. Cultures from other donors in the study were sequenced using the Oncomine TCR Beta short-read assay on an Illumina iSeq 100. In both COVID-19 convalescent patients and infection-naive vaccine recipients, the study compared SARS-CoV-2 spike-specific CD4+ TCR repertoires from before mRNA vaccination with those from after it.

In the ViraFEST assay, PBMC were stimulated with viral peptide pools, and TCR sequencing was then used to find antigen-specific CD4+ T cell clonotypes based on their expansion. After around ten days of culture, CD4+ T cells were isolated with the EasySep CD4+ T cell isolation kit. Negative nucleocapsid antibody results before and after vaccination confirmed that the healthy vaccine recipients had no prior SARS-CoV-2 infection. A few million PBMC per well were cultured with roughly 10 ug/ml peptides in IMDM containing approximately 4.5% human AB serum, approximately 10 IU/ml IL-2 and gentamicin. Half of the culture medium was replaced with fresh IL-2-containing medium on days 3 and 7. Unless noted otherwise, every peptide stimulation condition was cultured in triplicate wells. PBMC were separated from whole blood using Ficoll-Paque Plus gradient centrifugation and were then either cryopreserved at -140C or used fresh. The overlapping peptide pools covered the spike proteins of SARS-CoV-2 and of the common cold coronaviruses HCoV-NL63, HCoV-OC43 and HCoV-229E. The QIAamp micro DNA kit was used to extract genomic DNA from the cultured CD4+ T cells.

Paper-wide results and their limitations: Both infection-induced and vaccine-induced clones contracted markedly at late post-vaccination timepoints, which is consistent with waning T cell responses. Among healthy vaccine recipients, nearly all vaccine-induced clones were SARS-CoV-2 mono-reactive, and just 1 of 255 was cross-reactive with common cold coronaviruses. The study was limited by a small number of convalescent patients, and early post-infection timepoints were lacking.

Sequences SQVTM (CDR1) and ANQGSEA (CDR2) are obtained from the germline V gene. Including the terminal cysteine and phenylalanine, the CDR3 comprises 12 residues. Only CDR3 DNA remains: 36 bases, in frame from the first base. Trimming leaves V shorter by 7 bases and J shorter by 0 bases, with the junction holding 3 bases beyond the gene matches. Sequences were derived from CD4+ T cells from PBMCs cultured with HCoV-OC43 spike peptides, sampled before COVID-19 vaccination. Per the publication, the cell subset or site label means: HCoV-OC43 spike overlapping peptide pool stimulation. The chain joins TRBV29-1 to TRBJ2-7, and 7 junction bases match TRBD1. This sequence originates from a human donor who received a COVID-19 vaccine. For the CDR3, the sequence is CSGRDSSYEQYF. The DNA sequence is as follows: TGCAGCGGCCGGGACAGCTCCTACGAGCAGTACTTC.